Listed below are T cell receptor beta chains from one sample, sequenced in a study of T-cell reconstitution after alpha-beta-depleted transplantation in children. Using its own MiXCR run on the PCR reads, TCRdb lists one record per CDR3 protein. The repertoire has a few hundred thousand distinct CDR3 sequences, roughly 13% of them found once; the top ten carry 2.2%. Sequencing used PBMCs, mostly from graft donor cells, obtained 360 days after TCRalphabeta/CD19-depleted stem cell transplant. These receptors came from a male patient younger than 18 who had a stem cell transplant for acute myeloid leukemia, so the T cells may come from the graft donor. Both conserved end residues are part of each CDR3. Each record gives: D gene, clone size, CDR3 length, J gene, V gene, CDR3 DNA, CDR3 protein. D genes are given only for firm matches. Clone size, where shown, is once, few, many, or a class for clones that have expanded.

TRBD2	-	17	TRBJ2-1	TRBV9	TGTGCCAGCAGCGTAGAGCTCCCAGCGGGAGGTGACAATGAGCAGTTCTTC	CASSVELPAGGDNEQFF
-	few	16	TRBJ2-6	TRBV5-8	TGTGCCAGCAGCTTGCATCAGTTCTCTGGGGCCAACGTCCTGACTTTC	CASSLHQFSGANVLTF
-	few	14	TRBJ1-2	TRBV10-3	TGTGCCATCAGTGATGCGACGGACAACTATGGCTACACCTTC	CAISDATDNYGYTF
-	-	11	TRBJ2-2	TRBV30	TGTGCCTGGAGTTTCACCGGGGAGCTGTTTTTT	CAWSFTGELFF
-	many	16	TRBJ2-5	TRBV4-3	TGCGCCAGCAGCCAAGATACTGGGGGAGGAGAGGAGACCCAGTACTTC	CASSQDTGGGEETQYF
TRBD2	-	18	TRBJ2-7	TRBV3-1	TGTGCCAGCTGCCCCGGACTAGCGGGAGGGCCTTCGTCTTACGAGCAGTACTTC	CASCPGLAGGPSSYEQYF
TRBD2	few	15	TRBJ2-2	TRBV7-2	TGTGCCAGCAGCCCAACTAGCGGGAGGACCGGGGAGCTGTTTTTT	CASSPTSGRTGELFF
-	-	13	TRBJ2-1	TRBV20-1	TGCAGTGCTATTATCGTGCCTCGTGATGAGCAGTTCTTC	CSAIIVPRDEQFF
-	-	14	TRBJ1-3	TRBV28	TGTGCCAGCAGTTCACACGACTCTGGAAACACCATATATTTT	CASSSHDSGNTIYF
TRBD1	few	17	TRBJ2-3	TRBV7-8	TGTGCCAGCAGCTTAAACGTTGACAGGGAACCCACAGATACGCAGTATTTT	CASSLNVDREPTDTQYF
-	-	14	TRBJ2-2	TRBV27	TGTGCCAGCAAGGTCGAGACAAACACCGGGGAGCTGTTTTTT	CASKVETNTGELFF
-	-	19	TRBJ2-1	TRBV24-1	TGTGCCACCAGTGATTTGCGTGTGGGGCTACCATCGGCCCAGAATGAGCAGTTCTTC	CATSDLRVGLPSAQNEQFF
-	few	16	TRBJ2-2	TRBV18	TGTGCCAGCTCACCACGCGAGACTACGAACACCGGGGAGCTGTTTTTT	CASSPRETTNTGELFF
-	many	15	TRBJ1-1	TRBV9	TGTGCCAGCAGCCCCCTCGGGTCGTGGAACACTGAAGCTTTCTTT	CASSPLGSWNTEAFF
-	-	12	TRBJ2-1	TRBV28	TGTGCCAGCAGCTCAAGGGCCCATGAGCAGTTCTTC	CASSSRAHEQFF
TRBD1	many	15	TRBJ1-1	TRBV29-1	TGCAGCGCCTTGACAGGGGGCGTACTGGTCACTGAAGCTTTCTTT	CSALTGGVLVTEAFF
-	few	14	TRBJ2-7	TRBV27	TGTGCCAGCAGTGGGGTGGGGGCGCTCTACGAGCAGTACTTC	CASSGVGALYEQYF
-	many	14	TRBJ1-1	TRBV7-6	TGTGCCAGCAGCCCCTGGAGCGGAAACACTGAAGCTTTCTTT	CASSPWSGNTEAFF
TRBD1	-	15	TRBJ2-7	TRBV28	TGTGCCAGCAGTTATCCGGACAGGGCCTCTCGCGAGCAGTACTTC	CASSYPDRASREQYF
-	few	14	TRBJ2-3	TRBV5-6	TGTGCCAGCAGCTTATACAGGCTCACAGATACGCAGTATTTT	CASSLYRLTDTQYF
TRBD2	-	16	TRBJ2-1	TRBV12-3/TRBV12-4	TGTGCCAGCAGTTTCCAGGGTAGCGGGACCTACAATGAGCAGTTCTTC	CASSFQGSGTYNEQFF
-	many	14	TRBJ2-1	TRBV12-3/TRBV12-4	TGTGCCAGCAGCCCCCTTAGCTCCTACAATGAGCAGTTCTTC	CASSPLSSYNEQFF
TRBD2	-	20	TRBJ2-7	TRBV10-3	TGTGCCATCAGTGAGATTCGTCTAGCGGGAGCGCAAACAGCGGACTACGAGCAGTACTTC	CAISEIRLAGAQTADYEQYF
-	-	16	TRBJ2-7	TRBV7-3	TGTGCCAGCAGCCCCCATAGCGGAGGGGGGATCTACGAGCAGTACTTC	CASSPHSGGGIYEQYF
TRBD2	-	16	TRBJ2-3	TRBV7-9	TGTGCCAGCACCCGGAGGGCTAGCGGGTCTCCAGATACGGAGTATTTT	CASTRRASGSPDTEYF
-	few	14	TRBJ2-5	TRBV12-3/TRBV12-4	TGTGCCAGCAGTTTTACCGCGCGGGAAGAGACCCAGTACTTC	CASSFTAREETQYF
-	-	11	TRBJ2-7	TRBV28	TGTGCCAGCAGTTTATTCGGAGAGCAGTACTTC	CASSLFGEQYF
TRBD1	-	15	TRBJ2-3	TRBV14	TGTGCCAGCATGCTTTCGGGACAGGGCACAGATACGCAGTATTTT	CASMLSGQGTDTQYF
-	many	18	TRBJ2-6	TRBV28	TGTGCCAGCAGTGCAGGGGCAGGTACCCTCTCTGGGGCCAACGTCCTGACTTTC	CASSAGAGTLSGANVLTF
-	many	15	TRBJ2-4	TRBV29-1	TGCAGCGCCCTAGGGGTACTACTAGCCAAAAACATTCAGTACTTC	CSALGVLLAKNIQYF
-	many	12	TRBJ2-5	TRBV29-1	TGCAGCGTTGACGAGGGGGGGGAGACCCAGTACTTC	CSVDEGGETQYF
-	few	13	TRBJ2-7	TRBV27	TGTGCCAGCAGCATGGGGAGCTCCTACGAGCAGTACTTC	CASSMGSSYEQYF
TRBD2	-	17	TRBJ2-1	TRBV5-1	TGCGCCAGCAGCTTGGCGCCTAGCGGGAGTCCGTACAATGAGCAGTTCTTC	CASSLAPSGSPYNEQFF
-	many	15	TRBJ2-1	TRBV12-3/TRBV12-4	TGTGCCAGCAGTGCAACAGGGATGCCCTACAATGAGCAGTTCTTC	CASSATGMPYNEQFF
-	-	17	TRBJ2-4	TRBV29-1	TGCAGCGTTGAAGATTGGGGCATGTGGGGAGCCAAAAACATTCAGTACTTC	CSVEDWGMWGAKNIQYF
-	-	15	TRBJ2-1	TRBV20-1	TGCAGTGCTAGAGCGGGGGCAGGGGGCTACAATGAGCAGTTCTTC	CSARAGAGGYNEQFF
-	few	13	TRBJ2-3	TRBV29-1	TGCAGCGTTGACTTAGCCACCACAGATACGCAGTATTTT	CSVDLATTDTQYF
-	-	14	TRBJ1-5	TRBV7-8	TGTGCCAGCAGCTTCGGCAGGGAGGATCAGCCCCAGCATTTT	CASSFGREDQPQHF
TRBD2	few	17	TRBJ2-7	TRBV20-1	TGCAGTGCTAGAGACGGTTGGGAGCGGGAGGTGAGTCACGAGCAGTACTTC	CSARDGWEREVSHEQYF